The 21 T cell receptor beta chains listed next were all sequenced from one sample in a study of blood T cells in healthy people across ages. Through a sample-barcoded 5' primer and a J-beta primer mix, a second PCR was run for roughly 6 to 11 cycles. One entry per CDR3 protein, called by TCRdb with MiXCR from the 5' RACE reads. This sample has 1,500,000 or so distinct CDR3 sequences, with under 55% found just once. The sequenced sample consisted of blood. The receptors stem from a woman under 30 in good health.

The chain has TRBV7-2 and TRBJ2-3; D may be TRBD1 or TRBD2 (5 bases each). The V gene lost 5 bases and the J gene lost 2 bases, with 17 bases spanning the gap. This CDR3 is 16 amino acids long. Germline CDR1 and CDR2: SGHTA and FQGNSA. CDR3 amino acids: CASSKWTGATTDTQYF. CDR3 nucleotide sequence: TGTGCCAGCAGCAAGTGGACTGGGGCTACCACAGATACGCAGTATTTT.

CDR3 sequence reads: CASSLGSFQETQYF. DNA of the CDR3: TGTGCCAGCAGCTTAGGCAGTTTTCAAGAGACCCAGTACTTC. V is TRBV7-9 and J is TRBJ2-5; D not certain. V was pared by 1 base and J by 2 bases, with 8 bases between. The germline gives CDR1 SEHNR, CDR2 FQNEAQ (reference sequence). The CDR3 is made up of 14 amino acids. The whole variable domain, remainder taken from reference TRBV7-9 and TRBJ2-5, is DTGVSQNPRHKITKRGQNVTFRCDPISEHNRLYWYRQTLGQGPEFLTYFQNEAQLEKSRLLSDRFSAERPKGSFSTLEIQRTEQGDSAMYLCASSLGSFQETQYFGPGTRLLVL.

This clonotype was seen a handful of times. The V and J genes are TRBV4-2 and TRBJ2-3; 10 nucleotides align to TRBD2. This CDR3 is 19 amino acids long. The germline V gene encodes CDR1 LGHNA and CDR2 YNFKEQ. J was trimmed by 2 bases and V by 0 bases; bases with no gene match: 11. DNA of the CDR3: TGTGCCAGCAGCCAAGATCTTACCCTACTAGCGGGACCCACAGATACGCAGTATTTT. Amino acid sequence: CASSQDLTLLAGPTDTQYF.

A few counts support this clonotype. This chain connects TRBV12-3 or TRBV12-4 to TRBJ1-1; D ambiguous. This CDR3 has 14 residues. V was pared by 5 bases and J by 4 bases, with 14 bases between. The CDR3 sequence: CASSADLGGTEAFF. For the CDR3, the DNA is TGTGCCAGCAGTGCCGACCTGGGAGGCACTGAAGCTTTCTTT.

This clonotype was counted between two and nine times. This rearrangement joins TRBV7-9 to TRBJ2-3; the D gene could be TRBD1 or TRBD2 (5 bases each). The germline V gene encodes CDR1 SEHNR and CDR2 FQNEAQ (reference sequence). CDR3 length: 14 residues. Trimming shortened V by 4 bases and J by 4 bases, and 12 bases separated the two germline ends. The CDR3, as DNA: TGTGCCAGCAGCTCCCCCCTGGGACCAGATACGCAGTATTTT. Amino acids: CASSSPLGPDTQYF.

This clonotype was counted only a few times. The rearrangement links TRBV2 to TRBJ2-2, with 10 bases matching TRBD1. The CDR3 consists of 16 residues. Germline V gene lookup returns CDR1 SNHLY and CDR2 FYNNEI. V was clipped by 2 bases and J by 5 bases; unmatched bases: 5. CDR3 nucleotide sequence: TGTGCCAGCAGTGAATCGGGACAGGGGATTACCGGGGAGCTGTTTTTT. Amino acids: CASSESGQGITGELFF. Full variable domain (missing parts from reference TRBV2 and TRBJ2-2): EPEVTQTPSHQVTQMGQEVILRCVPISNHLYFYWYRQILGQKVEFLVSFYNNEISEKSEIFDDQFSVERPDGSNFTLKIRSTKLEDSAMYFCASSESGQGITGELFFGEGSRLTVL.

In this sample, this clonotype turned up many times. The rearrangement links TRBV7-9 to TRBJ2-1, with D unclear. Germline values: CDR1 SEHNR, CDR2 FQNEAQ (reference sequence). CDR3 length: 15 amino acids. V lost 5 bases and J 0 bases, leaving 11 bases between the germline ends. The CDR3 region is CASSLGSSSYNEQFF. The CDR3 nucleotides are TGTGCCAGCAGCCTAGGATCAAGCTCCTACAATGAGCAGTTCTTC.

A word on this clonotype: A junction boundary mismatches the germline segment, possibly from a read error. This rearrangement joins TRBV12-3 or TRBV12-4 to TRBJ1-2; 9 nucleotides match TRBD1. There are 17 residues in the CDR3. The chain's CDR3 is CASSREGSGQGDYGYTF. Here the CDR3 DNA reads TGTGCCAGCAGCCGAGAGGGGTCGGGACAGGGAGACTACGGCTACACCTTC.

The chain employs TRBV12-3 or TRBV12-4 and TRBJ1-4; 9 nucleotides line up with TRBD1. CDR3 length: 17 residues. V was pared by 4 bases and J by 2 bases, with 8 bases of the junction left unmatched. CDR3 protein: CASSSGTGIMTNEKLFF. For the CDR3, the DNA is TGTGCCAGCAGTTCCGGGACAGGGATAATGACTAATGAAAAACTGTTTTTT.

There are a few counts of this clonotype. The DNA of the CDR3 is TGTGCCAGTAGTTGGACAGGGCTGGACACTGAAGCTTTCTTT. It encodes CASSWTGLDTEAFF. This chain links TRBV19 with TRBJ1-1, with TRBD1 matching 8 bases. This CDR3 comprises 14 residues. Germline loops: CDR1 LNHDA, CDR2 SQIVND (reference sequence). V was clipped by 5 bases and J by 3 bases; unmatched bases: 5.

V gene TRBV15 combines with J gene TRBJ1-2; no definite D call. Trimming removed 4 bases from V and 5 bases from J, with 23 bases in between. Germline CDR1 reads LNHNV; CDR2 reads YYDKDF (reference sequence). The CDR3 runs to 17 residues. This chain's CDR3 is CATSKASGMEIWYGYTF. The CDR3 DNA reads as TGTGCCACCAGCAAGGCTAGCGGGATGGAAATATGGTATGGCTACACCTTC.

In this sample, this clonotype turned up a few times. The rearrangement links TRBV6-5 to TRBJ2-3, with 8 bases aligning to TRBD1. The trim removed 6 bases at V and 5 bases at J, leaving 7 bases unmatched. CDR3 length equals 14 residues. Germline lookup yields CDR1 MNHEY and CDR2 SVGAGI. The CDR3 sequence is CASRPQGVGDTQYF. The DNA of the CDR3 is TGTGCCAGCAGACCACAGGGGGTCGGAGATACGCAGTATTTT.

This clonotype was detected once. The chain has TRBV27 and TRBJ2-3; D uncertain. V was shortened by 2 bases and J by 7 bases, with 4 bases between the two germline ends. This CDR3 is built from 11 residues. Per germline, CDR1 MNHEY and CDR2 SMNVEV (reference sequence). The chain's CDR3 is CASSLGHTQYF. In nucleotides, the CDR3 is TGTGCCAGCAGTTTAGGGCATACGCAGTATTTT.

This chain uses TRBV6-6 with TRBJ1-2, with D maybe TRBD1 (5 bases). The germline V gene has CDR1 MNHNY and CDR2 SVGAGI (reference sequence). Trimming cost V 5 bases and J 7 bases, with 17 bases left between them. The CDR3 runs 14 residues. This chain's CDR3 is CASSRDSVAGGYTF. In nucleotides, the CDR3 is TGTGCCAGCAGTAGAGACAGCGTCGCAGGTGGCTACACCTTC.

This clonotype was seen a few times. The chain employs TRBV12-3 or TRBV12-4 and TRBJ2-1, with D possibly matching TRBD2 (5 bases). The CDR3 runs 14 residues. Trimming left V 4 bases short and J 4 bases short, with 11 bases between. The CDR3 DNA follows: TGTGCCAGCAGTTATGAGCGGCAGTACAATGAGCAGTTCTTC. Its protein is CASSYERQYNEQFF.

The V and J genes are TRBV29-1 and TRBJ1-1, with 7 bases that match TRBD1. This CDR3 region has 14 residues. Germline V gives CDR1 SQVTM, CDR2 ANQGSEA. V was clipped by 0 bases and J by 7 bases; unmatched bases: 8. CDR3 nucleotides: TGCAGCGTTGAAGACCCCCAGGGGGGGCTTGAAGCTTTCTTT. This encodes CSVEDPQGGLEAFF. Filled out from reference TRBV29-1 and TRBJ1-1, the complete variable domain reads SAVISQKPSRDICQRGTSLTIQCQVDSQVTMMFWYRQQPGQSLTLIATANQGSEATYESGFVIDKFPISRPNLTFSTLTVSNMSPEDSSIYLCSVEDPQGGLEAFFGQGTRLTVV.

This chain connects TRBV7-9 to TRBJ2-7; tentative D call: TRBD1 (5 bases). The CDR3 loop spans 14 amino acids. V was pared by 4 bases and J by 3 bases, with 13 bases between. Germline CDR1 is SEHNR and CDR2 is FQNEAQ (reference sequence). Here the CDR3 DNA reads TGTGCCAGCAGCTACCTTTTAGACAGCTACGAGCAGTACTTC. It translates to CASSYLLDSYEQYF.

This clonotype occurred a few times. CDR3 amino acids: CAISLSGRTTYEQYF. In nucleotides, the CDR3 is TGTGCCATCAGCCTTAGCGGGAGGACCACCTACGAGCAGTACTTC. The chain is built from TRBV10-3 and TRBJ2-7, with TRBD2 matching over 10 bases. Germline lookup yields CDR1 ENHRY and CDR2 SYGVKD. The CDR3 spans 15 residues. V was clipped by 6 bases and J by 2 bases; unmatched bases: 7.

V usage is TRBV6-1 and J usage is TRBJ1-1, with 7 positions matching TRBD1. V was clipped by 6 bases and J by 4 bases; unmatched bases: 8. Per the germline V gene, CDR1 is MNHNS and CDR2 is SASEGT. This CDR3 spans 14 amino acids. The CDR3: CASRETGPSTEAFF. CDR3 in DNA: TGTGCCAGCAGGGAGACAGGGCCGAGCACTGAAGCTTTCTTT.

The V gene is TRBV18, the J gene TRBJ2-1, with D possibly matching TRBD2 (5 bases). CDR3 length: 14 residues. The ends were cut back, 0 bases at V and 6 bases at J, with 9 bases in the middle. Germline V gene data show CDR1 as KGHSH and CDR2 as LQKENI. CDR3 amino acids: CASSPPDSRNEQFF. The CDR3 nucleotides read TGTGCCAGCTCACCACCGGACTCTCGCAATGAGCAGTTCTTC. Looking up the rest from reference TRBV18 and TRBJ2-1 gives the full variable domain: NAGVMQNPRHLVRRRGQEARLRCSPMKGHSHVYWYRQLPEEGLKFMVYLQKENIIDESGMPKERFSAEFPKEGPSILRIQQVVRGDSAAYFCASSPPDSRNEQFFGPGTRLTVL.

On this clonotype: Possible read error: a much larger clone is one base away. The chain has TRBV10-3 and TRBJ2-1; 8 bases are shared with TRBD1. The J call could be wrong; TRBJ2-7 is a better fit for the DNA end. The CDR3 has 14 residues. Germline CDR1 is ENHRY and CDR2 is SYGVKD. The DNA for the CDR3 is TGTGCCACCAGAGGGACAGGCGCCTACAATGAGCAGTACTTC. Its protein is CATRGTGAYNEQYF.